The sequence of this T cell receptor beta chain was determined in a study of naive and memory T cell subsets. Both TRBC1 and TRBC2 were covered by a beta constant-region primer of two equimolar oligonucleotides. The ligated cDNA underwent four PCR rounds using SP2 and nested alpha and beta constant-region primers. An oligonucleotide with the SP2 primer and a 12-nucleotide UMI was ligated to the cDNA 3' end. TCRdb independently ran MiXCR on the UMI-ligation and nested PCR reads; one entry per CDR3 protein. The table has just over 80,000 distinct CDR3 sequences, roughly 9.3% seen once. This clonotype was seen ten or more times. The antigen remains undetermined. Points from the study as a whole: Especially in CD8 cells, naive repertoires contained a few larger clonotypes, possibly CD45RA-re-expressing memory cells.

The TCR comes from a human donor in good health. The sample taken for sequencing was naive CD8+ T cells from blood.

The CDR3 coding sequence is TGTGCCAGCAGCTCCCGGGACGGGCGCACCGGGGAGCTGTTTTTT. Protein sequence: CASSSRDGRTGELFF. V is TRBV13 and J is TRBJ2-2; D is tentatively TRBD1 or TRBD2 (5 bases each). Between the trimmed V and J ends, which lost 4 bases and 4 bases, there was a span of 13 bases. From germline, CDR1 is PRHDT and CDR2 FYEKMQ (reference sequence). This CDR3 comprises 15 residues.